The rows below give T cell receptor beta chains drawn from one sample of a study of blood T cell repertoires in COVID-19. Method: immunoSEQ multiplex PCR; TCRdb's copy keeps in-frame clones and lacks some. The repertoire holds a few hundred thousand clones, with about nine tenths as singletons. The sample comprised PBMCs or T cells enriched from blood (not recorded which). These TCRs come from a woman under 30 who had recovered from COVID-19. Each CDR3 is given with its conserved first and last residue. A D gene is named only where the DNA matches it firmly. Some rows have no size entry. The others give once, few or many, or a class for an expanded clone.

v_call	d_call	j_call	clone_size	cdr3_aa	cdr3_nt
TRBV7-9	.	TRBJ2-1	.	CASSSTTVEQFF	TGTGCCAGCAGCTCTACGACAGTAGAGCAGTTCTTC
TRBV27	TRBD2	TRBJ2-7	few	CASRPSGGTYEQYF	TGTGCCAGCAGGCCTAGCGGAGGGACTTACGAGCAGTACTTC
TRBV2	.	TRBJ2-1	.	CASSVDLGSNEQFF	TGTGCCAGCAGTGTAGATTTAGGGAGCAATGAGCAGTTCTTC
TRBV12-5	.	TRBJ2-7	.	CASGPSPGSEQYF	TGTGCTAGTGGCCCCAGTCCGGGGTCCGAGCAGTACTTC
TRBV15	.	TRBJ1-2	.	CATSMKEGGYTF	TGTGCCACCAGCATGAAGGAGGGTGGCTACACCTTC
TRBV19	.	TRBJ2-3	.	CASMRTDRGGTDTQYF	TGTGCCAGTATGCGGACCGACAGGGGAGGGACAGATACGCAGTATTTT
TRBV12-3/TRBV12-4	.	TRBJ2-5	.	CASSLGLEETQYF	TGTGCCAGCAGTTTAGGACTAGAAGAGACCCAGTACTTC
TRBV30	.	TRBJ1-6	.	CAWIGGSGNSPLHF	TGTGCCTGGATTGGCGGGTCTGGGAATTCACCCCTCCACTTT
TRBV27	.	TRBJ2-3	.	CASSLSGVRRTDTQYF	TGTGCCAGCAGTTTATCAGGGGTGCGTCGCACAGATACGCAGTATTTT
TRBV7-3	.	TRBJ1-1	many	CASSLVGQGQSEAFF	TGTGCCAGCAGCTTAGTCGGGCAGGGGCAATCGGAGGCTTTCTTT
TRBV29-1	TRBD2	TRBJ2-3	.	CSVRTSGVESF	TGCAGCGTCCGGACTAGCGGGGTGGAAAGTTTT
TRBV5-1	.	TRBJ1-1	.	CASSLLGAVGNTEAFF	TGCGCCAGCAGCTTGCTGGGGGCTGTTGGGAACACTGAAGCTTTCTTT
TRBV5-1	.	TRBJ2-7	.	CASSPGTPSYEQYF	TGCGCCAGCAGCCCGGGGACACCGTCCTACGAGCAGTACTTC
TRBV7-3	.	TRBJ2-1	.	CASSRTHRAVDEQFF	TGTGCCAGCAGCAGAACACACAGGGCAGTGGATGAGCAGTTCTTC
TRBV7-9	TRBD1	TRBJ1-4	.	CASSPPGQAGNEKLFF	TGTGCCAGCAGCCCCCCGGGACAGGCCGGTAATGAAAAACTGTTTTTT
TRBV5-4	TRBD2	TRBJ2-1	.	CASSFGLAVVEQFF	TGTGCCAGCAGCTTTGGACTAGCGGTCGTTGAGCAGTTCTTC
TRBV4-2	.	TRBJ1-4	few	CASSSGRRGGNEKLFF	TGTGCCAGCAGCTCTGGGAGACGGGGGGGGAATGAAAAACTGTTTTTT
TRBV3-1/TRBV3-2	.	TRBJ2-1	few	CASSQDGQPHNEQFF	TGTGCCAGCAGCCAAGATGGGCAGCCCCACAATGAGCAGTTCTTC
TRBV5-1	TRBD1	TRBJ1-2	few	CASSPTGSNGYTF	TGCGCCAGCAGCCCGACAGGGAGTAACGGCTACACCTTC
TRBV5-1	.	TRBJ2-3	.	CASSLAPQSGTDTQYF	TGCGCCAGCAGCTTGGCCCCCCAGAGCGGAACAGATACGCAGTATTTT
TRBV21-1	.	TRBJ1-2	once	CASSKVPRQFNYGYTF	TGTGCCAGCAGCAAAGTCCCCCGACAGTTTAACTATGGCTACACCTTC
TRBV5-4	.	TRBJ1-6	.	CASSPDSSSSYNSPLHF	TGTGCCAGCAGCCCGGACAGTTCCAGCTCCTATAATTCACCCCTCCACTTT
TRBV27	.	TRBJ2-5	.	CALLRGSETQYF	TGTGCCCTCTTAAGGGGCAGCGAGACCCAGTACTTC
TRBV28	TRBD2	TRBJ2-7	.	CASSSQRASGSGEQYF	TGTGCCAGCAGTTCACAGCGGGCTAGCGGGAGTGGCGAGCAGTACTTC
TRBV28	.	TRBJ1-1	.	CASTFQGRNTEAFF	TGTGCCAGCACCTTCCAGGGGCGGAACACTGAAGCTTTCTTT
TRBV27	TRBD1	TRBJ2-1	.	CATSPMDRTYNEQFF	TGTGCCACCTCCCCCATGGACAGGACCTACAATGAGCAGTTCTTC
TRBV5-5	TRBD1	TRBJ1-5	few	CASSLEGGGQPQHF	TGTGCCAGCAGCTTGGAAGGGGGCGGACAGCCCCAGCATTTT
TRBV19	TRBD1	TRBJ2-1	few	CASRRDRSYNEQFF	TGTGCCAGTAGGAGGGACAGGTCCTACAATGAGCAGTTCTTC